These 24 T cell receptor beta chains share one sample of origin, sequenced in a study of cytomegalovirus exposure and HLA in healthy donors. Here immunoSEQ multiplex PCR was the method, and the copy in TCRdb shows in-frame clones only, minus some. The repertoire holds around 56,000 clones, with roughly 93% as singletons. The sample comprised PBMCs. The receptors were gathered from a woman between 18 and 29 years old in good health and CMV-seropositive.

The V call is TRBV7-9, the J call TRBJ2-1, with D possibly matching TRBD1 (6 bases). Deletions cut 6 bases from V and 4 bases from J, with 10 bases between. This CDR3 is 13 amino acids long. CDR1 and CDR2 from the germline V gene are SEHNR and FQNEAQ (reference sequence). The chain's CDR3 is CASRQQGYNEQFF. CDR3 sequence (DNA): TGTGCCAGCAGGCAACAGGGATACAATGAGCAGTTCTTC.

The J gene is TRBJ1-5, the V gene TRBV28, with TRBD1 identical over 8 bases. This CDR3 has 19 residues. V shed 3 bases, J shed 0 bases, and the junction held 13 bases outside the gene matches. In germline, CDR1 is MDHEN, CDR2 SYDVKM. CDR3 nucleotide sequence: TGTGCCAGCAGTTTGGTCGGGGACAGGATCCTCTATAGCAATCAGCCCCAGCATTTT. Translating gives CASSLVGDRILYSNQPQHF.

V and J are TRBV14 and TRBJ1-5; 8 bases agree with TRBD1. The germline gives CDR1 SGHDN, CDR2 FVKESK. With 4 bases clipped from V and 3 bases from J, the junction kept 11 bases outside the gene matches. CDR3 length: 17 amino acids. CDR3 DNA sequence: TGTGCCAGCAGCCCCTGGGACAGGATGCCCCTCAATCAGCCCCAGCATTTT. This encodes CASSPWDRMPLNQPQHF.

The V call is TRBV15, the J call TRBJ1-2; 7 bases fit TRBD1. CDR3 length equals 17 residues. J lost 5 bases, V lost 3 bases, and 15 bases had no gene match. Germline V gives CDR1 LNHNV, CDR2 YYDKDF (reference sequence). In nucleotides, the CDR3 is TGTGCCACCAGCAGTCCCAACAGGGGCCACGGAGCTTATGGCTACACCTTC. Its translation is CATSSPNRGHGAYGYTF.

This chain links TRBV29-1 with TRBJ2-7; TRBD1 matches 10 bases. The CDR3 is made up of 15 amino acids. Losses at the gene ends were 7 bases for V and 6 bases for J; bases not matched to a gene: 15. The germline V gene has CDR1 SQVTM and CDR2 ANQGSEA. The CDR3 coding sequence is TGCAGCGCGGGTAATTCGGGACAGGGGACTCTCGAGCAGTACTTC. It yields the protein CSAGNSGQGTLEQYF.

The chain combines TRBV27 with TRBJ2-7, with TRBD1 matching over 9 bases. The germline V gene encodes CDR1 MNHEY and CDR2 SMNVEV (reference sequence). This CDR3 comprises 13 residues. The trim removed 6 bases at V and 2 bases at J, leaving 2 bases unmatched. In DNA form, the CDR3 reads TGTGCCAGCAGGAGACAGGGGGCCTACGAGCAGTACTTC. This sequence encodes CASRRQGAYEQYF.

The rearrangement links TRBV15 to TRBJ1-1, with 7 bases fitting TRBD1. Per germline, CDR1 LNHNV and CDR2 YYDKDF (reference sequence). This CDR3 is 15 amino acids long. With 3 bases clipped from V and 4 bases from J, the junction kept 8 bases outside the gene matches. This CDR3 reads CATSRVHRGGTEAFF. CDR3 in DNA: TGTGCCACCAGCAGGGTCCACAGGGGTGGCACTGAAGCTTTCTTT.

The rearrangement joins TRBV27 to TRBJ1-1, with D uncertain. CDR1 is MNHEY, CDR2 SMNVEV, per germline (reference sequence). V gave up 8 bases and J gave up 1 base, with 14 bases separating them. The CDR3 covers 14 residues. Here the CDR3 DNA reads TGTGCCAGCTCACAGCTGTCGGCGAACACTGAAGCTTTCTTT. Amino acid sequence: CASSQLSANTEAFF.

The chain uses TRBV2 and TRBJ1-3, with D possibly TRBD1 on 6 matching bases. CDR3 length: 15 amino acids. V lost 3 bases, J lost 4 bases, and 13 bases lay in between. CDR1 is SNHLY, CDR2 FYNNEI, per germline. CDR3 protein: CASSDGGRAGNTIYF. DNA of the CDR3: TGTGCCAGCAGTGATGGGGGCAGGGCAGGAAACACCATATATTTT.

The chain couples TRBV6-1 to TRBJ2-7; TRBD2 matches 9 bases. Germline lookup yields CDR1 MNHNS and CDR2 SASEGT. The CDR3 has 14 amino acids. V dropped 4 bases and J dropped 2; count of bases not matched to a gene: 3. In DNA form, the CDR3 reads TGTGCCAGCAGTGGAGCGGGGGGACCCTACGAGCAGTACTTC. Its translation: CASSGAGGPYEQYF.

The gene calls are TRBV7-9 and TRBJ2-1; 15 positions agree with TRBD2. There are 15 residues in the CDR3. From germline, CDR1 is SEHNR and CDR2 FQNEAQ (reference sequence). V was clipped by 5 bases and J by 8 bases; unmatched bases: 4. The CDR3 sequence: CASSRTSGGADEQFF. The CDR3 bases are TGTGCCAGCAGCCGGACTAGCGGGGGGGCCGATGAGCAGTTCTTC. Based on the CDR3 plus reference TRBV7-9 and TRBJ2-1, the full variable domain is DTGVSQNPRHKITKRGQNVTFRCDPISEHNRLYWYRQTLGQGPEFLTYFQNEAQLEKSRLLSDRFSAERPKGSFSTLEIQRTEQGDSAMYLCASSRTSGGADEQFFGPGTRLTVL.

This sequence joins TRBV6-5 and TRBJ1-6; no reliable D call. V dropped 0 bases and J dropped 10 bases, with 13 bases sitting between them. Germline CDR1 is MNHEY and CDR2 is SVGAGI. The length of the CDR3 is 15 residues. The CDR3 region is CASSYSPGARSPLHF. The CDR3 DNA reads TGTGCCAGCAGTTACTCTCCAGGCGCAAGGTCACCCCTCCACTTT.

This clone was seen only a few times. The chain recombines TRBV2 with TRBJ1-5, with a weak D call TRBD1 (5 bases). The CDR3 extends over 13 amino acids. V shed 6 bases and J shed 9 bases, with 15 bases lying between them. From germline, CDR1 is SNHLY and CDR2 FYNNEI. Here the CDR3 reads CASRQQGSSPQHF. The CDR3 DNA sequence: TGTGCCAGCAGGCAGCAGGGTTCGTCGCCCCAGCATTTT.

The CDR3 DNA reads TGTGCCAGCAGCGGGGGGGGCGGTGGTCGTTATCAGCCCCAGCATTTT. Its translation is CASSGGGGGRYQPQHF. The chain joins TRBV27 to TRBJ1-5; a possible D gene is TRBD1 (6 bases). With 6 bases removed from V and 5 bases from J, the gap between germline ends came to 20 bases. This CDR3 contains 16 residues. CDR1 MNHEY and CDR2 SMNVEV come from the germline V gene (reference sequence).

The chain employs TRBV28 and TRBJ1-1, with TRBD1 matching 7 bases. CDR1 MDHEN and CDR2 SYDVKM come from the germline V gene. With V trimmed by 3 bases and J by 5 bases, 9 bases remained unmatched. This CDR3 contains 15 residues. In nucleotides, the CDR3 is TGTGCCAGCAGTTTTCCGACAGGGCCTATAACTGAAGCTTTCTTT. Its protein is CASSFPTGPITEAFF.

The genes are TRBV4-1 and TRBJ1-2; 8 positions agree with TRBD1. The CDR3 spans 15 residues. CDR1 and CDR2 (germline): MGHRA, YSYEKL. V gave up 3 bases and J gave up 8 bases; unmatched junction bases: 11. DNA of the CDR3: TGCGCCAGCAGCCAGGGGTACGGACAGGGAAGGGGCTACACCTTC. It is translated as CASSQGYGQGRGYTF.

This sequence joins TRBV5-1 and TRBJ1-2; D is undetermined. Germline V gives CDR1 SGHRS, CDR2 YFSETQ. Trimming took 4 bases from V and 10 from J, leaving 14 bases between them. The CDR3 spans 12 residues. The CDR3 here is CASSPVKAPYTF. The CDR3 DNA sequence: TGCGCCAGCAGCCCCGTGAAAGCCCCCTACACCTTC.

The chain has TRBV6-5 and TRBJ1-1, with TRBD1 matching over 7 bases. This CDR3 is built from 14 residues. V was pared by 3 bases and J by 8 bases, with 9 bases of the junction left unmatched. The V gene's germline CDR1 is MNHEY and CDR2 SVGAGI. The CDR3 protein is CASSYSRGQSEAFF. The CDR3 coding sequence is TGTGCCAGCAGTTATTCTAGGGGGCAATCGGAAGCTTTCTTT.

This chain links TRBV2 with TRBJ2-3; no firm D call. Trimming took off 4 bases at V and 5 bases at J, with 7 bases between the two ends. CDR1 and CDR2 from the germline V gene are SNHLY and FYNNEI. This CDR3 is 12 amino acids long. This CDR3 is CASSGGRDTQYF. CDR3 DNA: TGTGCCAGCAGTGGTGGCAGAGATACGCAGTATTTT.

V is TRBV6-6 and J is TRBJ1-1, with D possibly TRBD1 on 5 matching bases. V lost 0 bases to trimming and J lost 5 bases, with 10 bases between them. CDR3 length equals 14 residues. Germline CDR1 reads MNHNY; CDR2 reads SVGAGI (reference sequence). CDR3 coding DNA: TGTGCCAGCAGTTACTCTACGGGGGAGACTGAAGCTTTCTTT. Translation gives CASSYSTGETEAFF.

The CDR3 loop reads CASSLLASGGRETQYF. The CDR3 nucleotides read TGTGCCAGCAGTTTACTGGCATCGGGGGGGAGGGAGACCCAGTACTTC. J is TRBJ2-5 and V is TRBV28; TRBD2 agrees at 8 bases. V lost 2 bases and J lost 5; bases outside the gene matches: 10. The germline V gene has CDR1 MDHEN and CDR2 SYDVKM. The CDR3 runs to 16 residues.

The rearrangement joins TRBV7-6 to TRBJ2-5, with 9 nucleotides matching TRBD1. V shed 5 bases and J 2 bases; nucleotides not matched to a gene: 9. Germline lookup yields CDR1 SGHVS and CDR2 FNYEAQ. The length of the CDR3 is 16 residues. CDR3 DNA sequence: TGTGCCAGCAGCCGTACGGGACAGGGTTGGCAAGAGACCCAGTACTTC. Translating gives CASSRTGQGWQETQYF. The whole variable domain, filled in from reference TRBV7-6 and TRBJ2-5, reads GAGVSQSPRYKVTKRGQDVALRCDPISGHVSLYWYRQALGQGPEFLTYFNYEAQQDKSGLPNDRFSAERPEGSISTLTIQRTEQRDSAMYRCASSRTGQGWQETQYFGPGTRLLVL.

The chain is built from TRBV25-1 and TRBJ1-1; maybe TRBD1 (6 bases). The CDR3 length is 13 residues. The germline V gene has CDR1 MGHDK and CDR2 SYGVNS. Trimming pared 8 bases from V and 3 bases from J, leaving 13 bases between. In nucleotides, the CDR3 is TGTGCCAGCGCGGGGGCCAGGTACACTGAAGCTTTCTTT. This sequence encodes CASAGARYTEAFF. Drawing the rest from reference TRBV25-1 and TRBJ1-1, the complete variable domain is EADIYQTPRYLVIGTGKKITLECSQTMGHDKMYWYQQDPGMELHLIHYSYGVNSTEKGDLSSESTVSRIRTEHFPLTLESARPSHTSQYLCASAGARYTEAFFGQGTRLTVV.

The V gene is TRBV4-1, the J gene TRBJ2-2, with D possibly being TRBD2 (7 bases). The germline V gene has CDR1 MGHRA and CDR2 YSYEKL. Deletions cut 3 bases from V and 5 bases from J, with 19 bases between. The CDR3 runs 17 residues. The CDR3 sequence is CASSQARGAPDTGELFF. CDR3 sequence (DNA): TGCGCCAGCAGCCAGGCTCGGGGGGCCCCGGATACCGGGGAGCTGTTTTTT.